This T cell receptor (beta chain) was captured by sequencing in a study of Graves' ophthalmopathy and Graves' hyperthyroidism. The authors used Ficoll-Paque density gradient centrifugation to separate PBMCs. The input was 8.5 to 10 ml of fresh peripheral blood. CDR3 length: 13 residues. Trimming left V 2 bases short and J 5 bases short, with 9 bases between. Germline V gene sequence: CDR1 KGHSH, CDR2 LQKENI. The TCR beta CDR3 regions underwent amplification from RNA transcripts. HTBI primers were used in a first-round RT-PCR, which preceded a second-round multiplex PCR. Each CDR3 protein is one row after TCRdb ran MiXCR on the multiplex PCR reads. The sample lists over 500,000 distinct CDR3 sequences; about 20% were seen once.

V gene TRBV18 combines with J gene TRBJ1-1; possibly TRBD1 for D (5 bases). This TCR was sampled from a woman aged 18-29 years with stable Graves' hyperthyroidism. Some clones in this sample may be carry-over from other donors' samples. The sample consisted of peripheral blood. The CDR3 coding sequence is TGTGCCAGCTCACCAGCAGGGAGGACTGAAGCTTTCTTT. Residues: CASSPAGRTEAFF.